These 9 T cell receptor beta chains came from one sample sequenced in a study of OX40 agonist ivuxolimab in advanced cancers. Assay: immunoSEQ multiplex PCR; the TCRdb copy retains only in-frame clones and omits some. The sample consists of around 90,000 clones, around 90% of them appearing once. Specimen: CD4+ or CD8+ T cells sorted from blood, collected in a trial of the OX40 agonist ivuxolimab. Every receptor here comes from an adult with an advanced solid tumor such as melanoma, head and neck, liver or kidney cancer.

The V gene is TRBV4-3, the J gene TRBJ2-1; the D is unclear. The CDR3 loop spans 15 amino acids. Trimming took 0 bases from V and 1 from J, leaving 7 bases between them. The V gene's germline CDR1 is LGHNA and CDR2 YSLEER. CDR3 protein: CASSQDRVSYNEQFF. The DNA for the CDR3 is TGCGCCAGCAGCCAAGATCGCGTATCCTACAATGAGCAGTTCTTC.

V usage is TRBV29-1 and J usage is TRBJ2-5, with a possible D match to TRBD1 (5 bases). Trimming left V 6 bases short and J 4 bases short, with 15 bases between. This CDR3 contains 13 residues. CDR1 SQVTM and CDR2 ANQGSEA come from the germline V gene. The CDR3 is CSVPQGARETQYF. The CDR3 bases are TGCAGCGTCCCGCAGGGCGCGCGAGAGACCCAGTACTTC.

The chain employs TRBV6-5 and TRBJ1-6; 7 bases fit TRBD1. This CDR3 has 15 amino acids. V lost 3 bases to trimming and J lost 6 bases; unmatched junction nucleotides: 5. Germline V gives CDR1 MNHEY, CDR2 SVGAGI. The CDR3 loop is CASSYGRQGNSPLHF. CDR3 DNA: TGTGCCAGCAGTTATGGGCGACAGGGTAATTCACCCCTCCACTTT.

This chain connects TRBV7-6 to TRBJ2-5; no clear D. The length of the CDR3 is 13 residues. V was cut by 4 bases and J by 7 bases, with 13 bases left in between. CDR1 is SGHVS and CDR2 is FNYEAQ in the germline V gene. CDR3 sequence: CASSSTLGWTQYF. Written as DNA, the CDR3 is TGTGCCAGCAGCTCCACTCTCGGGTGGACCCAGTACTTC.

CDR3 loop: CASSLAAGSSYNEQFF. The DNA for the CDR3 is TGCGCCAGCAGCTTGGCGGCAGGGTCATCCTACAATGAGCAGTTCTTC. The chain uses TRBV5-1 and TRBJ2-1; TRBD1 might be the D (5 bases). The length of the CDR3 is 16 residues. The V and J ends lost 0 bases and 1 base respectively, with 11 bases between them. Germline CDR1 and CDR2: SGHRS and YFSETQ.

Here the CDR3 reads CSVHDLGAYNEQFF. DNA for the CDR3: TGCAGCGTCCACGACTTGGGGGCCTACAATGAGCAGTTCTTC. V and J are TRBV29-1 and TRBJ2-1; either TRBD1 or TRBD2 may fit D (5 bases each). The CDR3 runs to 14 residues. The germline V gene has CDR1 SQVTM and CDR2 ANQGSEA. V was trimmed by 6 bases and J by 2 bases, leaving 14 bases between them.

The chain's CDR3 is CAISESSPRTGNTIYF. The CDR3 DNA follows: TGTGCCATCAGTGAGTCGAGTCCAAGAACTGGAAACACCATATATTTT. This sequence joins TRBV10-3 and TRBJ1-3; unclear D gene. The V end was cut by 0 bases, the J end by 2 bases, with 11 bases between. CDR1 and CDR2 from the germline V gene are ENHRY and SYGVKD. The CDR3 is made up of 16 amino acids.

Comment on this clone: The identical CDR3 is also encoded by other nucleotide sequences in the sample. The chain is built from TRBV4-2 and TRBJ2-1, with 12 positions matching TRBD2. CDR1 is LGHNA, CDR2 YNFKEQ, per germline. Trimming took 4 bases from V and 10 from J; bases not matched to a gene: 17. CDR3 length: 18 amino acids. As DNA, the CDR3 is TGTGCCAGCAGCCCGACGGCCCTAGCGGGGGGGGCGAATAAGGAGCAGTTCTTC. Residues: CASSPTALAGGANKEQFF.

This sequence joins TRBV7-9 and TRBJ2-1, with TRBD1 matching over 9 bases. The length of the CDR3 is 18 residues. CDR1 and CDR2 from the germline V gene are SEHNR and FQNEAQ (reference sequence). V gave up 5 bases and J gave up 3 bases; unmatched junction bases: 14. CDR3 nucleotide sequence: TGTGCCAGCAGCGCCACCCTCCCCGGGACAGGGTTCTACAATGAGCAGTTCTTC. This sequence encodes CASSATLPGTGFYNEQFF. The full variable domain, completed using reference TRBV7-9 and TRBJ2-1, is DTGVSQNPRHKITKRGQNVTFRCDPISEHNRLYWYRQTLGQGPEFLTYFQNEAQLEKSRLLSDRFSAERPKGSFSTLEIQRTEQGDSAMYLCASSATLPGTGFYNEQFFGPGTRLTVL.